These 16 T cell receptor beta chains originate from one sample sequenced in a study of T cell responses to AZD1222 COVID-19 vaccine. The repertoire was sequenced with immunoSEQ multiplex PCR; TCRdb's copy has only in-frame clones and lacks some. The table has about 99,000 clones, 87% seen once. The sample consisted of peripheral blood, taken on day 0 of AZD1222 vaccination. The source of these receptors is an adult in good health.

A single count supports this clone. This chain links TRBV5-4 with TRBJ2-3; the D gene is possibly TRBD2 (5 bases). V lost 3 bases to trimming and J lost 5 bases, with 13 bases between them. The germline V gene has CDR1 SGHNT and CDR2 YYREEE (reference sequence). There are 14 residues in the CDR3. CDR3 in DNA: TGTGCCAGCAGCTCTTCGGCGGCGGGAGATACGCAGTATTTT. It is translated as CASSSSAAGDTQYF.

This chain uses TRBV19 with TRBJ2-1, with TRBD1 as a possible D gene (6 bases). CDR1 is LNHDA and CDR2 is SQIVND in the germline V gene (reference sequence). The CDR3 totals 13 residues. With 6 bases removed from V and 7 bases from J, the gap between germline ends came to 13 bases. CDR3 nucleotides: TGTGCCAGTAGCACCTACAGGGCTAATGAGCAGTTCTTC. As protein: CASSTYRANEQFF.

DNA for the CDR3: TGTGCCTGCAGGGACAGGGGGGCTTCTAACTATGGCTACACCTTC. Protein: CACRDRGASNYGYTF. The chain links TRBV30 to TRBJ1-2, with 11 nucleotides matching TRBD1. CDR3 size: 15 residues. CDR1 is GTSNPN, CDR2 SVGIG, per germline (reference sequence). J was trimmed by 0 bases and V by 6 bases; bases with no gene match: 6.

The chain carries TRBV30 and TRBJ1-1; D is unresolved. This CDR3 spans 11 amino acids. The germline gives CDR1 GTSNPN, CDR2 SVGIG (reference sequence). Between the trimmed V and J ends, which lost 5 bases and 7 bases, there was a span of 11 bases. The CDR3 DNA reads TGTGCCTGGGCGGGCATCAATGAAGCTTTCTTT. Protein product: CAWAGINEAFF.

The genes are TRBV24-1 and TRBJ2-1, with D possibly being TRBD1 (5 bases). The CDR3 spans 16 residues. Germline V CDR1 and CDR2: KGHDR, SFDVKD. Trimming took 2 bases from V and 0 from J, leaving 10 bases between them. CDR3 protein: CATSDYRSSSYNEQFF. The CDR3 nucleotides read TGTGCCACCAGTGATTACAGGTCGAGCTCCTACAATGAGCAGTTCTTC.

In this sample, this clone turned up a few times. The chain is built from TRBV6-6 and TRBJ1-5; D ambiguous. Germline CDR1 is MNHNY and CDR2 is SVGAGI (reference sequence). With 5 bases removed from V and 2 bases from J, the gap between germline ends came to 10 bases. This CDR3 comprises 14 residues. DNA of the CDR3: TGTGCCAGCAGTCGATCCGAACGCAATCAGCCCCAGCATTTT. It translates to CASSRSERNQPQHF.

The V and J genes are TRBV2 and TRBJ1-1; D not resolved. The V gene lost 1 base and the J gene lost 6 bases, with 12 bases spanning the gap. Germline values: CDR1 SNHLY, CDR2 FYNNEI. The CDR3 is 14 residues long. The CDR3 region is CASSEEARGAEAFF. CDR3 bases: TGTGCCAGCAGTGAAGAGGCCCGAGGCGCTGAAGCTTTCTTT.

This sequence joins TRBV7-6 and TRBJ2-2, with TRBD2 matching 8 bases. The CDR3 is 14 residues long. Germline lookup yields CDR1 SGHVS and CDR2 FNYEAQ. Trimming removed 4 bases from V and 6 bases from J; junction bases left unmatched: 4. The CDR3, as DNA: TGTGCCAGCAGCTCACCCGGGGGGGCCGGGGAGCTGTTTTTT. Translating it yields CASSSPGGAGELFF. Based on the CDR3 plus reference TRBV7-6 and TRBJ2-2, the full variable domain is GAGVSQSPRYKVTKRGQDVALRCDPISGHVSLYWYRQALGQGPEFLTYFNYEAQQDKSGLPNDRFSAERPEGSISTLTIQRTEQRDSAMYRCASSSPGGAGELFFGEGSRLTVL.

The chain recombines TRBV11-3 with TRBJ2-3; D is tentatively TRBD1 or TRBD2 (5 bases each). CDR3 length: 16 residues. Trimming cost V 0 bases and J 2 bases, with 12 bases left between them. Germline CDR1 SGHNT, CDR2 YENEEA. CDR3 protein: CASSLELRGTTDTQYF. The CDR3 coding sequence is TGTGCCAGCAGCTTAGAACTGAGGGGCACCACAGATACGCAGTATTTT.

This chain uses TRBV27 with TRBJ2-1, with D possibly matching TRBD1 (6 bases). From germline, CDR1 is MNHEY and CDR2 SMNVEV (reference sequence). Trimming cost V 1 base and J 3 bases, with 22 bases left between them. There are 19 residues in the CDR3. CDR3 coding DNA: TGTGCCAGCAGTTTATTTGCCGTGGGGGCAGCCAACGTCTACAATGAGCAGTTCTTC. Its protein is CASSLFAVGAANVYNEQFF.

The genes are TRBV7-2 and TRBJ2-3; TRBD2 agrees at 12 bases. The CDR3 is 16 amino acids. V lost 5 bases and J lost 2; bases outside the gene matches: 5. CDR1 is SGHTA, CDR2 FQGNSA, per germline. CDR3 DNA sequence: TGTGCCAGCAGCCCACGGACTAGCGGGGCCACAGATACGCAGTATTTT. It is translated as CASSPRTSGATDTQYF.

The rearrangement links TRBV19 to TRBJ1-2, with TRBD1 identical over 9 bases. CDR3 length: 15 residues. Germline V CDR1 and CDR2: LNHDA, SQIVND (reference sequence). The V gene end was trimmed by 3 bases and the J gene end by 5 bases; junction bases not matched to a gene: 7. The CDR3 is CASSIEDRGLYGYTF. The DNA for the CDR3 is TGTGCCAGTAGTATTGAGGACAGGGGACTATATGGCTACACCTTC.

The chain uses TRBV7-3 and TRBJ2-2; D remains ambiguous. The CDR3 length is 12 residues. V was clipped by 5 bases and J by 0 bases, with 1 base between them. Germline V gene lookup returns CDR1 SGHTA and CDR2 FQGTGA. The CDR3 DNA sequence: TGTGCCAGCAGCCCGAACACCGGGGAGCTGTTTTTT. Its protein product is CASSPNTGELFF.

The CDR3 protein is CASSLELATDTQYF. Here the CDR3 DNA reads TGTGCCAGCAGCTTAGAACTAGCGACAGATACGCAGTATTTT. The chain couples TRBV11-3 to TRBJ2-3, with TRBD2 matching 7 bases. Trimming at V came to 0 bases and at J to 3 bases, leaving 0 bases not matched to a gene. The CDR3 consists of 14 residues. Germline loops: CDR1 SGHNT, CDR2 YENEEA.

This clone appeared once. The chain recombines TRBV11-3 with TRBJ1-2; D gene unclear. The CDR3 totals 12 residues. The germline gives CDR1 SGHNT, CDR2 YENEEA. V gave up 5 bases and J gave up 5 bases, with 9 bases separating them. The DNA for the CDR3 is TGTGCCAGCAGCATAGGAGTTTATGGCTACACCTTC. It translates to CASSIGVYGYTF.

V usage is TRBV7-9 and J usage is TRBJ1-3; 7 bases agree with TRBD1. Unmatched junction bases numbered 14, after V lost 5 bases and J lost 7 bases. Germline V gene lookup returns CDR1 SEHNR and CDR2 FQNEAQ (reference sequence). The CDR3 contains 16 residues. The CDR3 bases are TGTGCCAGCAGCAACTCGGCGACAGGGAGGTTTAACACCATATATTTT. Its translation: CASSNSATGRFNTIYF.